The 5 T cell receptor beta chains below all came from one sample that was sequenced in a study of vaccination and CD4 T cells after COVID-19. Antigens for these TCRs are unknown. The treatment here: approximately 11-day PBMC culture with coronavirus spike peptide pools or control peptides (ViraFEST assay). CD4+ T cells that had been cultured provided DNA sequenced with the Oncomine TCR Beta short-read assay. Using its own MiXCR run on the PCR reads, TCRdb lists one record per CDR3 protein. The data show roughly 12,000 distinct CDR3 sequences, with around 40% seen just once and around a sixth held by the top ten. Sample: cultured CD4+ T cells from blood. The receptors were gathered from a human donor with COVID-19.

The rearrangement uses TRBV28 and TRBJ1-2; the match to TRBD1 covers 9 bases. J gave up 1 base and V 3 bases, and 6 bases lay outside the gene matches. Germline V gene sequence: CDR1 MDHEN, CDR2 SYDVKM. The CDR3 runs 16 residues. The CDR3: CASSFQGQGFNYGYTF. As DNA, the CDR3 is TGTGCCAGCAGTTTTCAGGGACAGGGATTTAACTATGGCTACACCTTC.

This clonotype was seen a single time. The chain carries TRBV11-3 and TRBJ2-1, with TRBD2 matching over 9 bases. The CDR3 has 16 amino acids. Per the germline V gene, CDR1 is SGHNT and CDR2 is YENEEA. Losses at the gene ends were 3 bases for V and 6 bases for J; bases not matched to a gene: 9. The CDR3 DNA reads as TGTGCCAGCAGCTTCGCGGCGGGGGGGCCGATCAATGAGCAGTTCTTC. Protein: CASSFAAGGPINEQFF.

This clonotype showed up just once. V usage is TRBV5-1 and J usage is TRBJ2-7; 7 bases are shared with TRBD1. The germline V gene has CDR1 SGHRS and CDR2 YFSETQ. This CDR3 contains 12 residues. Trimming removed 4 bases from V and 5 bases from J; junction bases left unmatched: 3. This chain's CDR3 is CASSRGHDEQYF. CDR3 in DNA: TGCGCCAGCAGCAGGGGGCACGACGAGCAGTACTTC.

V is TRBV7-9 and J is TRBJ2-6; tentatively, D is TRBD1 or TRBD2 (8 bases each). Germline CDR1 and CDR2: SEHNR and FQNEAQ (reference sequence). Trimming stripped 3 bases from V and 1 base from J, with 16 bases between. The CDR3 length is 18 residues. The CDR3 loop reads CASSLPGGGRSGANVLTF. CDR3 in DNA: TGTGCCAGCAGCTTGCCAGGGGGCGGGAGGTCTGGGGCCAACGTCCTGACTTTC.

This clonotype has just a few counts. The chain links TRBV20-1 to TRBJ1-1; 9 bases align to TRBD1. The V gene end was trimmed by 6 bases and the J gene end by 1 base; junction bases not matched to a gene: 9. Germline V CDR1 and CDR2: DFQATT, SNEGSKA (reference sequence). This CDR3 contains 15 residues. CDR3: CSAPGTGNKNTEAFF. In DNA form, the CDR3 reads TGCAGTGCACCCGGGACAGGGAACAAGAACACTGAAGCTTTCTTT.